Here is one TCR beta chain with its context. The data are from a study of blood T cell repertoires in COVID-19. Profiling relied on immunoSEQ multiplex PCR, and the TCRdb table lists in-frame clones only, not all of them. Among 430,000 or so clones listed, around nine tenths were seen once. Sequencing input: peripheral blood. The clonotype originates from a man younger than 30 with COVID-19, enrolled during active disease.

The CDR3 spells CASSFVMGQSNEKLFF. CDR3 bases: TGTGCCAGCAGCTTTGTCATGGGACAGTCTAATGAAAAACTGTTTTTT. V is TRBV11-2 and J is TRBJ1-4; 7 nucleotides line up with TRBD1. The J segment lost 3 bases and the V segment lost 3 bases, leaving 7 bases of the junction unmatched. The CDR3 covers 16 residues. In germline, CDR1 is SGHAT, CDR2 FQNNGV.